This T cell receptor (beta chain) was observed in a study of blood T cells in healthy people across ages. This clonotype came up a few times. Its antigen is undetermined. It was with a sample-barcoded 5' primer and a J-beta primer mix that a second PCR of roughly 7 to 12 cycles was run. One entry per CDR3 protein, called by TCRdb with MiXCR from the 5' RACE reads. The sample consists of 1.2 million to 1.5 million distinct CDR3 sequences, approximately 60% of them appearing once. Study results and limitations: With age, beta diversity per million T cells declined roughly linearly, significantly by about 37.

This CDR3 comprises 16 residues. V gave up 0 bases and J gave up 13 bases; unmatched junction bases: 14. CDR1 is LGHNA, CDR2 YSLEER, per germline. The chain employs TRBV4-3 and TRBJ2-4; 8 nucleotides line up with TRBD1. The receptor was derived from a man younger than 30 in good health. Sequenced sample: blood. CDR3 region: CASSQDYRQGARVQYF. CDR3 bases: TGCGCCAGCAGCCAAGACTATCGGCAGGGGGCTAGGGTGCAGTACTTC.